These T cell receptor beta chains were read from a single sample in a study of tumor and adjacent non-tumor tissue in lung cancer. TCRdb reprocessed the multiplex PCR reads via MiXCR and lists one record per CDR3 protein. The top ten clones hold less than 40% of a sample with about 98,000 distinct CDR3 sequences, less than 85% of them seen once. The sample taken for sequencing was distant non-tumor lung tissue. The receptors originated from a man in his fifties or sixties with small cell lung cancer. Both conserved end residues are part of each CDR3. A D gene is named only where the DNA matches it firmly. Size is stated for part of the rows, as once, few or many counts, or as a class when the clone is expanded.

size | J | D | V | CDR3 | DNA
NA | TRBJ2-1 | NA | TRBV5-1 | CASNFLAESTYNEQFF | TGCGCCAGCAACTTCTTAGCGGAAAGCACCTACAATGAGCAGTTCTTC
NA | TRBJ1-2 | TRBD1 | TRBV6-5 | CASDYGLGQGSHGYAF | TGTGCCAGCGATTACGGTCTGGGACAGGGCTCTCATGGCTACGCCTTC
NA | TRBJ1-5 | TRBD1 | TRBV29-1 | CSVVGTGNQPQHF | TGCAGCGTTGTAGGGACAGGGAACCAGCCTCAGCATTTT
NA | TRBJ1-2 | NA | TRBV6-5 | CASSDQGHIYGYTF | TGTGCCAGCAGTGACCAGGGACATATCTATGGCTACACCTTC
once | TRBJ1-2 | NA | TRBV29-1 | CSVDGQPYGYTF | TGTAGCGTTGACGGGCAGCCCTATGGCTACACCTTC
NA | TRBJ2-7 | NA | TRBV4-2 | CASSQPGEGAEQYF | TGTGCCAGCAGCCAACCGGGAGAGGGAGCCGAGCAGTACTTC
NA | TRBJ1-3 | NA | TRBV5-4 | CVSSLPGAGNTIYF | TGTGTCAGCAGCTTACCAGGGGCCGGAAACACCATATATTTC
NA | TRBJ2-2 | NA | TRBV5-5 | CASIPPNTGELFF | TGTGCCAGTATCCCCCCAAACACCGGGGAGCTGTTTTTT
NA | TRBJ2-1 | NA | TRBV5-4 | CASSLDQVTQYYNKQFF | TGTGCCAGCAGCTTGGATCAGGTGACCCAGTACTACAATAAGCAGTTCTTC
NA | TRBJ2-1 | NA | TRBV6-6 | CVSKLNRETQFF | TGTGTCAGCAAGCTAAACCGGGAGACCCAGTTCTTC
once | TRBJ2-7 | TRBD2 | TRBV11-2 | CPSSPGLGYEQYF | TGTCCCAGCAGCCCTGGACTAGGGTACGAACAGTACTTC
many | TRBJ1-1 | TRBD1 | TRBV5-5 | CASSGTARGRSTMDTEAFF | TGTGCCAGCAGCGGAACTGCCAGGGGGCGTTCGACTATGGACACTGAAGCTTTCTTT
NA | TRBJ2-7 | TRBD2 | TRBV20-1 | CSARGGTGGTEQYF | TGCAGTGCTCGGGGGGGGACTGGCGGGACTGAGCAGTATTTC
once | TRBJ2-1 | TRBD2 | TRBV12-3/TRBV12-4 | CASSRLARWKNEQFF | TGTGCCAGCAGTAGACTAGCGAGATGGAAGAATGAGCAGTTCTTC
NA | TRBJ2-5 | TRBD2 | TRBV11-2 | CASSIRSGRETQYF | TGTGCCAGCAGCATCCGGAGCGGGAGGGAGACCCAGTACTTC
many | TRBJ2-5 | TRBD1 | TRBV5-1 | CASSLGPLGTGGYQETQYF | TGCGCCAGCAGCTTGGGCCCCTTAGGGACAGGGGGGTACCAAGAGACCCAGTACTTC
once | TRBJ2-4 | NA | TRBV6-2/TRBV6-3 | CISSYRTDLANNIQYF | TGTATCAGCAGCTATCGGACTGACCTAGCCAACAACATTCAGTACTTC
NA | TRBJ1-5 | NA | TRBV29-1 | CCVRIPNQPQDF | TGCTGCGTTCGGATTCCCAATCAGCCCCAGGATTTT
NA | TRBJ2-3 | NA | TRBV5-1 | CASSLGLGLGWTYTQYF | TGCGCCAGCAGCTTAGGGCTGGGGCTCGGGTGGACATATACGCAGTATTTT
once | TRBJ2-3 | NA | TRBV20-1 | CSARECRSLNTQYF | TGCAGTGCTAGAGAATGTAGGAGTTTGAATACGCAGTATTTT
NA | TRBJ2-3 | TRBD2 | TRBV5-6 | CASDAGTSGRSDTQYF | TGTGCCAGCGACGCCGGGACTAGCGGGAGATCAGATACGCAGTATTTT
few | TRBJ1-6 | NA | TRBV29-1 | CSVRSSYNSPLHF | TGCAGTGTGAGGAGCTCCTATAATTCACCCCTCCACTTT
NA | TRBJ1-2 | NA | TRBV5-1 | CTSTKIQGRYGYTF | TGCACCAGCACCAAGATACAGGGTCGTTATGGCTACACCTTC
NA | TRBJ2-2 | NA | TRBV4-1 | CASSQYDRNAGEPFF | TGCGCCAGCAGCCAATACGACAGAAACGCCGGGGAGCCGTTTTTT
NA | TRBJ1-1 | NA | TRBV24-1 | CATSTPEITVAFF | TGTGCCACCAGTACCCCCGAGATCACTGTAGCTTTCTTT
NA | TRBJ2-3 | TRBD2 | TRBV11-3 | CVCSQREEWDTQYF | TGTGTCTGTAGTCAGCGGGAGGAGTGGGATACGCAGTATTTT
medium-sized | TRBJ2-7 | TRBD2 | TRBV11-2 | CASSPGLGYEQYF | TGTGCCAGCAGCCCGGGACTAGGGTACGAGCAGTACTTC
NA | TRBJ2-2 | NA | TRBV4-1 | CPNSQERDTGELFF | TGCCCCAACAGCCAAGAACGGGACACCGGGGAGCTGTTTTTT
once | TRBJ2-6 | TRBD1 | TRBV12-3/TRBV12-4 | CARETGSGANVLTF | TGTGCCAGAGAGACAGGGTCTGGGGCCAACGTCCTGACTTTC
few | TRBJ2-1 | TRBD1 | TRBV11-2 | CASSSQGAYDEQFF | TGTGCCAGCAGCTCACAGGGGGCCTACGATGAGCAGTTCTTC
NA | TRBJ2-2 | NA | TRBV4-1 | CARGSRGAYTGELFF | TGCGCCAGGGGCAGCAGGGGGGCATATACCGGGGAGCTATTTTTT
NA | TRBJ2-1 | TRBD2 | TRBV11-2 | CANSFLVGGPAEQFF | TGTGCCAACAGCTTCCTAGTGGGAGGGCCGGCTGAGCAGTTCTTC
NA | TRBJ2-1 | NA | TRBV11-1 | CDSSLERTTYNEQFF | TGTGACAGTAGCTTAGAGAGAACGACCTACAATGAGCAGTTCTTC
NA | TRBJ2-2 | NA | TRBV12-3/TRBV12-4 | CASSYRRGIGELFF | TGTGCCAGCAGTTACAGACGGGGCATCGGGGAGCTGTTTTTT
NA | TRBJ2-1 | NA | TRBV6-2/TRBV6-3 | CASSGSIPYNEQFF | TGTGCCAGCAGTGGAAGCATTCCCTACAATGAGCAGTTCTTC
NA | TRBJ2-5 | TRBD2 | TRBV7-9 | CASSFVAGVEAQYF | TGTGCCAGCAGCTTTGTAGCGGGGGTAGAGGCCCAGTACTTC
NA | TRBJ2-7 | TRBD2 | TRBV12-3/TRBV12-4 | CASSPRSGRTYEQYF | TGTGCCAGCAGTCCCCGAAGCGGGAGGACCTACGAGCAGTATTTC
NA | TRBJ2-7 | NA | TRBV11-3 | CASSPGTRGNYEQYF | TGTGCCAGCAGCCCCGGGACAAGGGGCAACTACGAGCAGTACTTC
once | TRBJ2-5 | TRBD2 | TRBV29-1 | CSAAMVGLAGGGQETQYF | TGCAGCGCCGCGATGGTGGGACTAGCGGGAGGAGGCCAAGAGACCCAGTACTTC
many | TRBJ2-2 | NA | TRBV5-1 | CASSLNRPNTGELFF | TGCGCCAGCAGCTTGAACAGGCCAAACACCGGGGAGCTGTTTTTT
few | TRBJ2-3 | NA | TRBV28 | CASSLVGRPDTQYF | TGTGCCAGCAGTTTAGTCGGGCGGCCAGATACGCAGTATTTT
NA | TRBJ2-1 | NA | TRBV12-3/TRBV12-4 | CATDLWGNPYNEQFF | TGTGCCACCGACTTGTGGGGGAATCCCTACAATGAGCAGTTCTTC
NA | TRBJ1-6 | NA | TRBV6-5 | CAGSGARDPPLHF | TGTGCCGGCAGTGGCGCCAGGGATCCACCCCTCCACTTT
NA | TRBJ1-4 | TRBD1 | TRBV5-4 | CASSLEQGGSEKLFF | TGTGCCAGCAGCCTCGAACAGGGGGGAAGCGAAAAACTGTTTTTT
NA | TRBJ1-6 | NA | TRBV13 | CASNQNDGSSYNSSLHF | TGTGCTAGCAACCAAAACGACGGAAGCTCCTATAATTCATCCCTCCACTTT
NA | TRBJ2-1 | NA | TRBV28 | CASRFPGTGNEQFF | TGTGCCAGCAGATTCCCCGGGACGGGAAATGAGCAGTTCTTC
few | TRBJ2-1 | TRBD2 | TRBV6-5 | CASTSSGLLYNEQFF | TGTGCCAGCACCTCCTCGGGACTACTTTACAATGAGCAGTTCTTC
NA | TRBJ2-6 | NA | TRBV4-2 | CASSQGRHGHSGANVLTF | TGTGCCAGCAGCCAAGGTAGACACGGACACTCTGGGGCCAACGTCCTAACTTTC
NA | TRBJ2-5 | NA | TRBV13 | CASRQRGEDTHYF | TGTGCTAGCAGGCAACGCGGGGAAGATACCCACTACTTC
NA | TRBJ2-1 | NA | TRBV7-9 | CTSGDRSDNEQFF | TGTACCAGCGGCGATCGGTCCGACAATGAGCAGTTCTTC
once | TRBJ2-1 | NA | TRBV10-3 | CVISDPPGGKDDQFF | TGTGTCATCAGTGACCCACCAGGCGGGAAAGATGACCAGTTCTTC
NA | TRBJ2-2 | TRBD2 | TRBV7-8 | CASNLIRRENTVELSF | TGTGCCAGCAACTTAATAAGGCGGGAGAACACCGTGGAGCTGTCTTTT
NA | TRBJ2-5 | TRBD2 | TRBV4-1 | CASSLKPGLAEETQHF | TGCGCCAGCAGCCTAAAACCGGGACTAGCGGAAGAGACCCAGCACTTC
few | TRBJ2-5 | NA | TRBV12-3/TRBV12-4 | CASSLIDREETQYF | TGTGCCAGCAGTTTAATTGACAGGGAGGAGACACAGTACTTC
NA | TRBJ2-3 | NA | TRBV28 | CASSRDGTDTRYF | TGTGCTAGCAGTCGGGACGGCACAGATACGCGGTATTTT